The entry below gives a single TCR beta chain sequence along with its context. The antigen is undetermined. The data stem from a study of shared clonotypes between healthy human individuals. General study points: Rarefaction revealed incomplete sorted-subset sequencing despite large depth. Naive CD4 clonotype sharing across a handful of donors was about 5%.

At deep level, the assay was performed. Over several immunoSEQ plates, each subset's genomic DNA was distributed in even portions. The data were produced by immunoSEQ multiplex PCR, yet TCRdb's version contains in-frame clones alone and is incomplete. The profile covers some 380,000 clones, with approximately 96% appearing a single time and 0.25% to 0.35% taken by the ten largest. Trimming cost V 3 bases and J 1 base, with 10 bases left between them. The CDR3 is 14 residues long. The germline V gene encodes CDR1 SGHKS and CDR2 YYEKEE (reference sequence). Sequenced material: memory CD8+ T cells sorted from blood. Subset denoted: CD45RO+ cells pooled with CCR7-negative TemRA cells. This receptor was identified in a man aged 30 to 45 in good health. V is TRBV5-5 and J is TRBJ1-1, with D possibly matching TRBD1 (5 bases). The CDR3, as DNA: TGTGCCAGCAGCTCCGGGACGGCGAACACTGAAGCTTTCTTT. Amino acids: CASSSGTANTEAFF.